The T cell receptor beta chain described here comes from a study of cytomegalovirus exposure and HLA in healthy donors. Overall study findings and caveats: The investigators catalogued 150 to 200 TCR beta chains as cytomegalovirus-associated.

The germline V gene encodes CDR1 KGHSH and CDR2 LQKENI. Trimming cost V 5 bases and J 5 bases; bases outside gene matches: 10. The CDR3 contains 16 residues. This PCR relied on a set of 60 Vbeta primers and 13 Jbeta primers. Sequencing was performed with immunoSEQ multiplex PCR; in TCRdb, only in-frame clones are kept and a portion is missing. Of 120,000 or so clones listed, approximately 78% are singletons. This clone has just a few counts. What it binds is unknown. The specimen sequenced was PBMCs. The receptor's source is a woman aged 40 to 49 in good health and CMV-seronegative. This sequence joins TRBV18 and TRBJ2-7, with 12 nucleotides matching TRBD2. This CDR3 is CASSETPGLAGDEQYF. The CDR3 DNA is TGTGCCAGCTCAGAGACTCCGGGACTAGCGGGCGACGAGCAGTACTTC.